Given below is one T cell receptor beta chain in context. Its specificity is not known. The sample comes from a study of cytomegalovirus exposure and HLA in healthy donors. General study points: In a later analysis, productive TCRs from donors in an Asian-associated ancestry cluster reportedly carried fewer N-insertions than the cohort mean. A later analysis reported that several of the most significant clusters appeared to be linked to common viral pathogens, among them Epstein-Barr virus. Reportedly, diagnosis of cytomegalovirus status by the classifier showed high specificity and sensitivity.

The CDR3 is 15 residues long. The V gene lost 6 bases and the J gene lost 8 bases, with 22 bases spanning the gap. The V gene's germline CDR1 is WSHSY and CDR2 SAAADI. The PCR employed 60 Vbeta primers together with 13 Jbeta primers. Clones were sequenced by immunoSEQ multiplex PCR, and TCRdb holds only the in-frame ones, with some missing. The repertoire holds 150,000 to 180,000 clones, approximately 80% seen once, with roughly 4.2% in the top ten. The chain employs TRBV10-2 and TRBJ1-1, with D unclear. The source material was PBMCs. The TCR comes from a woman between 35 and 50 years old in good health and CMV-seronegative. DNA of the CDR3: TGCGCCAGCAGGGACTTGCGCTCCCCCGCCCACGAAGCTTTCTTT. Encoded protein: CASRDLRSPAHEAFF.